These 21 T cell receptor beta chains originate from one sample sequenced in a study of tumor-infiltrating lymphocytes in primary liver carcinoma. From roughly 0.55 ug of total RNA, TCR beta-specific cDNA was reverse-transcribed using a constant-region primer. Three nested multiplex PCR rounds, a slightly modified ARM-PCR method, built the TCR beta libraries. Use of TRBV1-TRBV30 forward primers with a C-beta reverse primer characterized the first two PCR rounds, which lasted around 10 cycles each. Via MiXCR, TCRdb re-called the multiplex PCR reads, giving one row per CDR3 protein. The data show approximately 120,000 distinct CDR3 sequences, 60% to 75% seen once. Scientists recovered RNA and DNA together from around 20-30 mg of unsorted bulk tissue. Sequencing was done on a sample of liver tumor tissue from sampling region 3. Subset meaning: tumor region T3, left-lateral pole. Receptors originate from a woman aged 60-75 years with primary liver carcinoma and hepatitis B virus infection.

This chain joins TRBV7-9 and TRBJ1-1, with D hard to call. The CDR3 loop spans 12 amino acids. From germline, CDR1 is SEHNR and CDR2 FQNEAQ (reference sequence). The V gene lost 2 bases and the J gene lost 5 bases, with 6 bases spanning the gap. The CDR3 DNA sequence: TGTGCCAGCAGCTTATTGGAAACTGAAGCTTTCTTT. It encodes CASSLLETEAFF.

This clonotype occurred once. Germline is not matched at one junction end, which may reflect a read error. The CDR3 protein is CTSMSGGRGNEQFF. CDR3 DNA: TGTACCAGCATGAGCGGGGGGCGGGGGAATGAGCAGTTCTTC. J is TRBJ2-1 and V is TRBV2, with 9 bases lining up with TRBD2. Germline assignment: CDR1 SNHLY and CDR2 FYNNEI. This CDR3 comprises 14 residues.

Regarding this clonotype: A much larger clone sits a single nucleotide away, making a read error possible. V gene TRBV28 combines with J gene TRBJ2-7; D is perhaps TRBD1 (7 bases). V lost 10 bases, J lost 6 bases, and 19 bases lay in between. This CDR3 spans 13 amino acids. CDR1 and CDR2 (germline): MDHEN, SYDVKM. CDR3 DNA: TGTGCCACCAGCCGAAACCAGGGGGGCGAGCAGTACTTC. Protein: CATSRNQGGEQYF.

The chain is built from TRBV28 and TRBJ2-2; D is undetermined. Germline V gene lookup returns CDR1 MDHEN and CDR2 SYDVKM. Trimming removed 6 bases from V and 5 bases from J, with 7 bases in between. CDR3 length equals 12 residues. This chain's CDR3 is CASRQPTGELFF. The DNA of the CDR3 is TGTGCCAGCAGACAACCTACCGGGGAGCTGTTTTTT.

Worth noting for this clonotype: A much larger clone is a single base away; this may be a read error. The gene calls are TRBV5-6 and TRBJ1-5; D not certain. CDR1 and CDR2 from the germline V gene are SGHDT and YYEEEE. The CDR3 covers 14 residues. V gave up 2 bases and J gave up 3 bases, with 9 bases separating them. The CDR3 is CASSFWGSNQPQHF. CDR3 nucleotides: TGTGCCAGCAGCTTTTGGGGTTCCAATCAGCCCCAGCATTTT.

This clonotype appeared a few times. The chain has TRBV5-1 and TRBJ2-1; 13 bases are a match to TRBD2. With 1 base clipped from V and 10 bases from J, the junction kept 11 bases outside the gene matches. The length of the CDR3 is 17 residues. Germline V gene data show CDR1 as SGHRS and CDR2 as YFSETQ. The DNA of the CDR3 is TGCGCCAGCAGCTTGCGAAATGGACTAGCGGGAGTGAAGGAGCAGTTCTTC. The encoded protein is CASSLRNGLAGVKEQFF.

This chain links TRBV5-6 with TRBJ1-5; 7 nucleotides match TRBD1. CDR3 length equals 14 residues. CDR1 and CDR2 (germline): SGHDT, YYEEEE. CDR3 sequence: CVSSLGDRNQPQHF. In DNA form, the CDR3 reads TGTGTCAGTAGCTTGGGGGACAGAAATCAGCCCCAGCATTTT.

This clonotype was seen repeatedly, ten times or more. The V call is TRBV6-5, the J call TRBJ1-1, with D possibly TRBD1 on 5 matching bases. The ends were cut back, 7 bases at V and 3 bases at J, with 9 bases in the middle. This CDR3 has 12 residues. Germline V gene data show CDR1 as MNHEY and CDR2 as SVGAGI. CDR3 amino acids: CASKGRYTEAFF. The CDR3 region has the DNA TGTGCCAGCAAGGGGAGGTACACTGAAGCTTTCTTT.

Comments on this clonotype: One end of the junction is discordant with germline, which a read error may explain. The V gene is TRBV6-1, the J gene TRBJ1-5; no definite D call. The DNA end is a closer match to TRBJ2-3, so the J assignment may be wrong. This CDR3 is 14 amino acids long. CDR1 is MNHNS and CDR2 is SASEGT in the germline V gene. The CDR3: CVSMKGAANQPQYF. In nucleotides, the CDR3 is TGTGTCAGCATGAAAGGCGCGGCTAATCAGCCCCAGTATTTT.

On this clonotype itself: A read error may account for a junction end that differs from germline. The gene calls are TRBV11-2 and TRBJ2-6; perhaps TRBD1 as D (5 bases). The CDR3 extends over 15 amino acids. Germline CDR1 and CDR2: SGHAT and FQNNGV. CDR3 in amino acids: CASNISLSGANVLTF. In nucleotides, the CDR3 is TGTGCCAGCAACATCAGCCTTAGTGGGGCGAACGTCCTGACTTTC. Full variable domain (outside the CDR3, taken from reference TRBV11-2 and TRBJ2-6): EAGVAQSPRYKIIEKRQSVAFWCNPISGHATLYWYQQILGQGPKLLIQFQNNGVVDDSQLPKDRFSAERLKGVDSTLKIQPAKLEDSAVYLCASNISLSGANVLTFGAGSRLTVL.

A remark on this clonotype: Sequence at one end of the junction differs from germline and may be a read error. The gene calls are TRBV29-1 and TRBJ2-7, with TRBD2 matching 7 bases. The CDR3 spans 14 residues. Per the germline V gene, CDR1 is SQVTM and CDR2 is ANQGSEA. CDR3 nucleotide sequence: TGCATCGTTGCCGGGACTACCGACTCCTACGAGCAGTACTTC. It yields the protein CIVAGTTDSYEQYF.

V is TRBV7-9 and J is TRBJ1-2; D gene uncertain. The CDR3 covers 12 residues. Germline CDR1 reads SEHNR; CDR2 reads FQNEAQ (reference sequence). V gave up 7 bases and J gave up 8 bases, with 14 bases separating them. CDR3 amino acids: CASNEDYEGYTF. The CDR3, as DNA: TGTGCCAGCAACGAGGATTATGAGGGCTACACCTTC.

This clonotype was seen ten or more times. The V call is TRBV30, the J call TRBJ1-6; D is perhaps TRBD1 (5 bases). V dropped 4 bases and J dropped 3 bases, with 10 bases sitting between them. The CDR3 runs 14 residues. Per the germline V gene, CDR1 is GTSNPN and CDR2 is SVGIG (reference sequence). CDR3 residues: CAWNKGNYNSPLHF. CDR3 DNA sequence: TGTGCCTGGAATAAGGGGAACTATAATTCACCCCTCCACTTT.

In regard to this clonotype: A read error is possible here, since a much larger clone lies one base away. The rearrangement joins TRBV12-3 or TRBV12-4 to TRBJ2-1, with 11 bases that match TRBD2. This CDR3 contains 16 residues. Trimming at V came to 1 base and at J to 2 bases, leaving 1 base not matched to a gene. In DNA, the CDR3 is TGTGCCAGCAGTTTAGAGACTAGCGGGGCCTACAATGAGCAGTTCTTC. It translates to CASSLETSGAYNEQFF.

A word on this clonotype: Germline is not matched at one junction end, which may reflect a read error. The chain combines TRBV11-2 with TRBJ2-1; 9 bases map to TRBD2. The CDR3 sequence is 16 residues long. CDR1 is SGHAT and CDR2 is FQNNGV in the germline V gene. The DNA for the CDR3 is TGTGCCAGCAGCCCGACTAGCGGCTACACCTACATTGAGCAGTTCTTC. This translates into CASSPTSGYTYIEQFF.

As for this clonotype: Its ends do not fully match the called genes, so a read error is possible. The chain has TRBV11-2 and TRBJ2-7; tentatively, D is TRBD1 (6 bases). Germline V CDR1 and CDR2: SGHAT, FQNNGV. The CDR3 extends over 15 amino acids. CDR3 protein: CTSSFLQGPSYEQNF. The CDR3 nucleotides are TGTACCAGCAGCTTTCTACAGGGACCCTCCTACGAACAGAACTTC. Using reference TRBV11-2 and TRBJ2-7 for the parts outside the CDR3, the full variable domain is EAGVAQSPRYKIIEKRQSVAFWCNPISGHATLYWYQQILGQGPKLLIQFQNNGVVDDSQLPKDRFSAERLKGVDSTLKIQPAKLEDSAVYLCTSSFLQGPSYEQNFGPGTRLTVT.

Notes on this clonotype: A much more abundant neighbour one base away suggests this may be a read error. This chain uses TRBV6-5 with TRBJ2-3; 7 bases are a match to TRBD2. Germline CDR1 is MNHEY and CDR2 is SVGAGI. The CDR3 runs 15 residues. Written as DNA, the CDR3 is TGTGCCAGCAATTACCGAGCGGGAAGTTGGGATACGCAGTATTTT. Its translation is CASNYRAGSWDTQYF.

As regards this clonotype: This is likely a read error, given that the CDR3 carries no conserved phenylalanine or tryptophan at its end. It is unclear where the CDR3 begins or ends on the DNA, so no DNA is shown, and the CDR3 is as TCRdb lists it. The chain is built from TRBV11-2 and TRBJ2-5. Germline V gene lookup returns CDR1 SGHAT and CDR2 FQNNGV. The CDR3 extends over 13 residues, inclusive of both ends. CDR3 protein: CASSLKSKGTQCL.

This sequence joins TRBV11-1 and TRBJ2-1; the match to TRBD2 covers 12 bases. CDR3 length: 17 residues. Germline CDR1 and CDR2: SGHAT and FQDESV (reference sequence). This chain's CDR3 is CAISSPKTSGSSLEQFF. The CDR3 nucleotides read TGTGCTATCAGCTCCCCCAAGACTAGCGGGAGTTCTTTGGAACAGTTCTTC. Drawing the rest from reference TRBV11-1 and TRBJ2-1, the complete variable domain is EAEVAQSPRYKITEKSQAVAFWCDPISGHATLYWYRQILGQGPELLVQFQDESVVDDSQLPKDRFSAERLKGVDSTLKIQPAELGDSAMYLCAISSPKTSGSSLEQFFGPGTRLTVL.

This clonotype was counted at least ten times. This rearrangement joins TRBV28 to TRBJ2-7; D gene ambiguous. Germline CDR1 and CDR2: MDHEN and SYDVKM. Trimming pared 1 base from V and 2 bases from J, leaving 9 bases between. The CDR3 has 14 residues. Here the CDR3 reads CASSLFPLTYEQYF. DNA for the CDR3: TGTGCCAGCAGTTTATTTCCCTTAACCTACGAGCAGTACTTC.

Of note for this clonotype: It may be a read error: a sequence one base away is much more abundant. This CDR3 reads CASSEYTPSNQPQHF. CDR3 DNA sequence: TGCGCCAGCAGCGAGTACACCCCTAGCAATCAGCCCCAGCATTTT. This sequence joins TRBV4-1 and TRBJ1-5; no reliable D call. The V and J ends lost 5 bases and 0 bases respectively, with 11 bases between them. The length of the CDR3 is 15 residues. CDR1 is MGHRA and CDR2 is YSYEKL in the germline V gene.